This T cell receptor beta chain was recorded in a study of CD8 T cells in Susac syndrome. Study outcomes and limitations: TCR sequencing and HLA analysis covered a relatively small number of individuals.

Random hexamers served to reverse transcribe about 0.5 to 1 ug RNA. The immunoSEQ assay covered 54 Vbeta and 13 Jbeta segments for CDR3. One entry per CDR3 protein, called by TCRdb with MiXCR from the immunoSEQ multiplex PCR reads. The sample shows some 200,000 distinct CDR3 sequences, 95% of them seen only once. As concerns this clonotype: The antigen is not known.

This CDR3 has 14 amino acids. Trimming stripped 4 bases from V and 5 bases from J, with 14 bases between. Germline V gives CDR1 MGHRA, CDR2 YSYEKL. The sample taken for sequencing was CD8+ T cells from PBMCs. The sequence derives from a human donor with Susac syndrome. V is TRBV4-1 and J is TRBJ1-2, with TRBD1 as a possible D gene (5 bases). In DNA form, the CDR3 reads TGCGCCAGCAGCCTCCTGGAGGGGACTTATGGCTACACCTTC. Amino acids: CASSLLEGTYGYTF.